This is a list of T cell receptor beta chains from one sample in a study of beta chain features in type 1 diabetes. Sequenced by immunoSEQ multiplex PCR; TCRdb stores in-frame clones only, minus some. The repertoire holds approximately 160,000 clones, with 63% as singletons. The source material was naive CD4+ T cells from blood. The origin of the receptors is a man aged 25-45 years with type 1 diabetes. Both conserved end residues are part of each CDR3. Each record gives: J gene, clone size, D gene, V gene, CDR3 protein, CDR3 DNA. The D gene is left open where the match is weak. Size is stated for part of the rows, as once, few or many counts, or as a class when the clone is expanded.

TRBJ2-5,few,TRBD1,TRBV7-9,CASSRDRQTQETQYF,TGTGCCAGCAGCCGGGACAGGCAGACCCAAGAGACCCAGTACTTC
TRBJ2-3,few,TRBD2,TRBV9,CASSVGSSGGPDTQYF,TGTGCCAGCAGCGTAGGGTCTAGCGGGGGGCCAGATACGCAGTATTTT
TRBJ2-2,-,-,TRBV30,CAWSVVQSGELFF,TGTGCCTGGAGTGTAGTCCAGTCCGGGGAGCTGTTTTTT
TRBJ2-3,-,-,TRBV14,CASSQARFSTDTQYF,TGTGCCAGCAGCCAAGCTAGATTTTCCACAGATACGCAGTATTTT
TRBJ1-2,few,TRBD1,TRBV29-1,CSVAGTGHYGYTF,TGCAGCGTTGCCGGGACAGGCCACTATGGCTACACCTTC
TRBJ2-5,-,-,TRBV7-2,CASSSEGVRETQYF,TGTGCCAGCAGCTCCGAGGGGGTACGGGAGACCCAGTACTTC
TRBJ1-2,-,TRBD1,TRBV2,CANSDRARYGYTF,TGTGCCAACTCGGACAGGGCCCGCTATGGCTACACCTTC
TRBJ2-2,few,-,TRBV14,CASSQDWIGLLNTGELFF,TGTGCCAGCAGCCAAGATTGGATCGGACTTTTGAACACCGGGGAGCTGTTTTTT
TRBJ1-4,-,-,TRBV15,CATSRVEGKIFF,TGTGCCACCAGCAGAGTTGAAGGGAAAATTTTTTTT
TRBJ1-3,few,-,TRBV14,CASSSAGSGNTIYF,TGTGCCAGCAGCTCGGCAGGGTCTGGAAACACCATATATTTT
TRBJ1-5,-,TRBD1,TRBV2,CASRQGGSNQPQHF,TGTGCCAGCCGACAGGGGGGCAGCAATCAGCCCCAGCATTTT
TRBJ2-3,-,TRBD1,TRBV19,CASSIPGQGTDTQYF,TGTGCCAGTAGTATACCGGGACAGGGAACAGATACGCAGTATTTT
TRBJ2-1,-,-,TRBV7-2,CASSLHRSNYNEQFF,TGTGCCAGCAGCTTACACAGGTCCAACTACAATGAGCAGTTCTTC
TRBJ2-7,few,TRBD1,TRBV4-1,CASSQVGLRDRDHEQYF,TGCGCCAGCAGCCAAGTCGGTTTAAGGGACAGGGACCACGAGCAGTACTTC
TRBJ1-1,-,-,TRBV4-3,CASSVRQNTEAFF,TGCGCCAGCAGCGTTCGACAGAACACTGAAGCTTTCTTT
TRBJ1-1,-,-,TRBV4-1,CASSQERGMGRTEAFF,TGCGCCAGCAGCCAAGAACGTGGGATGGGTCGCACTGAAGCTTTCTTT
TRBJ2-7,few,-,TRBV29-1,CSAEGQGPWGEQYF,TGCAGCGCCGAGGGCCAGGGGCCTTGGGGGGAGCAGTACTTC
TRBJ2-5,-,TRBD1,TRBV5-6,CASSRQGVETQYF,TGTGCCAGCAGCAGACAGGGCGTGGAGACCCAGTACTTC
TRBJ1-5,-,-,TRBV27,CASSPTGQPQHF,TGTGCCAGCAGTCCCACCGGCCAGCCCCAGCATTTT
TRBJ2-1,-,-,TRBV10-3,CAISVEEPTNEQFF,TGTGCCATCAGTGTAGAGGAACCGACCAATGAGCAGTTCTTC
TRBJ1-2,-,TRBD1,TRBV28,CASSPGTGVGNYGYTF,TGTGCCAGCAGTCCTGGGACAGGGGTGGGGAACTATGGCTACACCTTC
TRBJ2-5,few,TRBD2,TRBV28,CASSHLGGQPQETQYF,TGTGCCAGCTCCCACTTGGGAGGGCAACCCCAAGAGACCCAGTACTTC
TRBJ1-2,-,-,TRBV9,CASSVVANNYGYTF,TGTGCCAGCAGCGTAGTGGCAAATAACTATGGCTACACCTTC
TRBJ1-6,few,-,TRBV9,CASSSQGSSSPLHF,TGTGCCAGCAGCTCTCAGGGGAGTAGTTCACCCCTCCACTTT
TRBJ2-3,few,-,TRBV7-9,CASSLVVKARGSDTQYF,TGTGCCAGCAGCTTAGTAGTCAAGGCCAGGGGATCAGATACGCAGTATTTT
TRBJ2-1,-,TRBD1,TRBV9,CASSVGLGQGKDEQFF,TGTGCCAGCAGCGTAGGTCTGGGACAGGGTAAGGATGAGCAGTTCTTC
TRBJ2-1,few,TRBD1,TRBV25-1,CASSAYRGSYNEQFF,TGTGCCAGCAGTGCTTACAGGGGCTCCTACAATGAGCAGTTCTTC
TRBJ2-1,-,-,TRBV5-1,CARSRGDRNEQFF,TGCGCCCGCAGCCGAGGGGACCGCAATGAGCAGTTCTTC
TRBJ2-3,-,-,TRBV10-3,CAISPVGTNTDTQYF,TGTGCCATCAGTCCCGTTGGGACGAACACAGATACGCAGTATTTT
TRBJ2-1,-,-,TRBV7-2,CASSFRARSSDEQFF,TGTGCCAGCAGCTTCCGGGCCAGATCCTCGGATGAGCAGTTCTTC
TRBJ2-3,few,-,TRBV7-2,CASSFSTDTQYF,TGTGCCAGCAGCTTTAGCACAGATACGCAGTATTTT
TRBJ1-3,-,-,TRBV7-2,CASSPNQGTGNTIYF,TGTGCCAGCAGCCCTAACCAGGGGACAGGAAACACCATATATTTT
TRBJ2-5,-,-,TRBV20-1,CSVVLRETQYF,TGCAGTGTTGTGCTTCGGGAGACCCAGTACTTC
TRBJ1-1,-,-,TRBV30,CAWKGPGGAFF,TGTGCCTGGAAGGGACCTGGGGGAGCTTTCTTT
TRBJ2-4,-,-,TRBV20-1,CSASQENIQYF,TGCAGTGCTAGTCAGGAAAACATTCAGTACTTC
TRBJ2-3,-,-,TRBV7-9,CASSDSTDTQYF,TGTGCCAGCAGCGACTCCACAGATACGCAGTATTTT
TRBJ2-1,-,-,TRBV4-3,CASSHYVGGAENEQFF,TGCGCCAGCAGCCACTACGTGGGTGGGGCCGAGAATGAGCAGTTCTTC
TRBJ2-5,few,-,TRBV29-1,CSVLRVSGGGQYF,TGCAGCGTCCTTCGGGTTTCCGGGGGAGGCCAGTACTTC
TRBJ2-2,-,-,TRBV4-1,CASSQDPGRRLNTGELFF,TGCGCCAGCAGCCAAGACCCGGGACGGAGACTAAACACCGGGGAGCTGTTTTTT
TRBJ2-5,few,-,TRBV29-1,CSVAGPIQETQYF,TGCAGCGTTGCCGGTCCTATCCAAGAGACCCAGTACTTC
TRBJ2-5,-,-,TRBV29-1,CSADWGETQYF,TGCAGCGCTGACTGGGGCGAGACCCAGTACTTC
TRBJ1-2,-,-,TRBV25-1,CASSDSGIWGYTF,TGTGCCAGCAGTGATTCAGGGATTTGGGGCTACACCTTC
TRBJ2-5,-,-,TRBV18,CASSPEGGQETQYF,TGTGCCAGCTCACCAGAGGGGGGCCAAGAGACCCAGTACTTC
TRBJ2-7,few,-,TRBV30,CAWRKFRESEQYF,TGTGCCTGGAGGAAATTCAGGGAGAGCGAGCAGTACTTC
TRBJ2-3,-,-,TRBV27,CASSLGISRLGTDTQYF,TGTGCCAGCAGCTTAGGGATTTCTAGACTGGGCACAGATACGCAGTATTTT
TRBJ2-4,-,-,TRBV2,CASTEKWGLAKNIQYF,TGTGCCAGCACCGAAAAGTGGGGACTAGCCAAAAACATTCAGTACTTC
TRBJ2-5,-,-,TRBV7-2,CASSLHVAVQETQYF,TGTGCCAGCAGCTTACATGTGGCGGTACAAGAGACCCAGTACTTC
TRBJ1-1,-,-,TRBV4-1,CASSQVTKDWNTEAFF,TGCGCCAGCAGCCAGGTAACAAAGGATTGGAACACTGAAGCTTTCTTT
TRBJ2-3,-,TRBD2,TRBV10-2,CASYRLAESTDTQYF,TGCGCCAGCTATAGACTAGCGGAGTCCACAGATACGCAGTATTTT
TRBJ2-6,-,TRBD2,TRBV5-1,CASSLGGGNVLTF,TGCGCCAGCAGCTTGGGCGGGGGCAACGTCCTGACTTTC
TRBJ2-6,-,-,TRBV5-6,CASSLSRRSGANVLTF,TGTGCCAGCAGCTTGTCGAGAAGATCTGGGGCCAACGTCCTGACTTTC
TRBJ2-7,-,TRBD1,TRBV7-2,CASSLEGTEGEQYF,TGTGCCAGCAGCTTAGAGGGGACAGAGGGCGAGCAGTACTTC
TRBJ2-3,-,TRBD2,TRBV30,CAWLRLAGGYDTQYF,TGTGCCTGGCTTCGACTAGCGGGGGGTTACGATACGCAGTATTTT
TRBJ1-1,few,-,TRBV29-1,CSVIRPGPENTEAFF,TGCAGCGTTATCAGACCGGGTCCGGAAAACACTGAAGCTTTCTTT
TRBJ2-2,few,TRBD1,TRBV7-9,CASSSIRDSANTGELFF,TGTGCCAGCAGCTCGATACGGGACAGCGCGAACACCGGGGAGCTGTTTTTT
TRBJ2-7,-,-,TRBV7-9,CASSFAGSEEQYF,TGTGCCAGCAGCTTTGCAGGGTCGGAGGAGCAGTACTTC
TRBJ2-7,-,-,TRBV29-1,CSVGPGPNNYEQYF,TGCAGCGTTGGCCCGGGACCGAACAACTACGAGCAGTACTTC
TRBJ2-6,-,-,TRBV7-2,CASSPGRSGANVLTF,TGTGCCAGCAGCCCGGGCCGTTCTGGGGCCAACGTCCTGACTTTC
TRBJ2-3,-,-,TRBV29-1,CSVEELADTDTQYF,TGCAGCGTTGAAGAGTTGGCAGACACAGATACGCAGTATTTT
TRBJ2-5,-,-,TRBV4-1,CASSQGVQETQYF,TGCGCCAGCAGCCAAGGGGTTCAGGAGACCCAGTACTTC